This is a list of T cell receptor beta chains from one sample in a study of T cells after yellow fever vaccination. TCRdb re-called the 5' RACE reads with MiXCR, one entry per CDR3 protein. The sample holds just under 600,000 distinct CDR3 sequences; less than 15% are singletons and the top ten take 11% to 15%. The source was PBMCs, collected on the day of the yellow fever booster vaccination. Receptors were obtained from a man aged 25-45 years who received the YFV17D yellow fever vaccine. CDR3s include the opening cysteine and the closing phenylalanine or tryptophan. A D gene is named only where the DNA matches it firmly. Clone sizes are given selectively: once, few, many, or a class where the clone is expanded.

CDR3 protein | CDR3 DNA | D gene | clone size | J gene | V gene
CASSPNSGRVTGELFF | TGTGCCAGCAGCCCAAATAGCGGGAGGGTTACCGGGGAGCTGTTTTTT | TRBD2 | many | TRBJ2-2 | TRBV12-3/TRBV12-4
CASSQPGDTYEQYF | TGTGCCAGCAGCCAGCCCGGGGATACCTACGAGCAGTACTTC | - | few | TRBJ2-7 | TRBV4-2
CSARPGQGATGELFF | TGCAGTGCTAGACCGGGACAGGGGGCAACCGGGGAGCTGTTTTTT | TRBD1 | few | TRBJ2-2 | TRBV20-1
CASADGRGDTDTQYF | TGTGCCAGCGCCGACGGGAGGGGTGACACAGATACGCAGTATTTT | TRBD2 | - | TRBJ2-3 | TRBV27
CATTSANQETQYF | TGTGCCACCACTAGCGCGAACCAAGAGACCCAGTACTTC | - | few | TRBJ2-5 | TRBV15
CSVGGLAGPTAGGSYNEQFF | TGCAGCGTTGGGGGACTAGCGGGTCCAACCGCGGGGGGCTCCTACAATGAGCAGTTCTTC | TRBD2 | few | TRBJ2-1 | TRBV29-1
CASSHRSGGGGETQYF | TGTGCCAGCAGCCATCGTTCTGGCGGAGGGGGTGAGACCCAGTACTTC | - | - | TRBJ2-5 | TRBV3-1
CASSVAGESYEQYF | TGTGCCAGCAGCGTAGCAGGGGAGTCCTACGAGCAGTACTTC | - | once | TRBJ2-7 | TRBV9
CASSLGPGQGDTGELFF | TGTGCCAGCAGCTTGGGTCCGGGACAGGGGGACACCGGGGAGCTGTTTTTT | TRBD1 | - | TRBJ2-2 | TRBV5-8
CASSLGEGPDTQYF | TGCGCCAGCAGCTTAGGGGAGGGCCCAGATACGCAGTATTTT | TRBD2 | - | TRBJ2-3 | TRBV5-1
CSGSEPQETQYF | TGCAGCGGGTCCGAGCCCCAAGAGACCCAGTACTTC | - | - | TRBJ2-5 | TRBV29-1
CSVGRRAQETQYF | TGCAGCGTGGGACGGAGGGCCCAAGAGACCCAGTACTTC | - | few | TRBJ2-5 | TRBV29-1
CAWTWRLAGHGSYNEQFF | TGTGCCTGGACATGGAGGCTAGCGGGCCACGGCTCCTACAATGAGCAGTTCTTC | TRBD2 | - | TRBJ2-1 | TRBV30
CASSDQVGGNTIYF | TGTGCCAGCAGCGACCAAGTGGGCGGAAACACCATATATTTT | - | few | TRBJ1-3 | TRBV9
CASSYLGLTETEQFF | TGTGCCAGCAGTTACCTGGGACTGACCGAAACTGAGCAGTTCTTC | - | many | TRBJ2-1 | TRBV6-2/TRBV6-3
CASWRVSSYEQYF | TGTGCCAGCTGGAGAGTTAGTTCCTACGAGCAGTACTTC | - | many | TRBJ2-7 | TRBV25-1
CSAPPGSGGELFF | TGCAGTGCCCCCCCAGGGTCGGGCGGGGAGCTGTTTTTT | - | few | TRBJ2-2 | TRBV20-1
CSASGGFTGVNTEAFF | TGCAGTGCTAGCGGAGGGTTCACTGGAGTGAACACTGAAGCTTTCTTT | - | - | TRBJ1-1 | TRBV20-1
CASRGTGRNGYTF | TGTGCCAGCAGGGGAACAGGGAGGAATGGCTACACCTTC | - | - | TRBJ1-2 | TRBV6-6
CASSPQRGAGLGEQYF | TGTGCCAGCAGCCCCCAACGGGGTGCGGGATTGGGAGAGCAGTACTTC | - | - | TRBJ2-7 | TRBV13
CASSPQQYTQYF | TGTGCCAGCAGTCCCCAGCAATATACGCAGTATTTT | - | - | TRBJ2-3 | TRBV12-3/TRBV12-4
CSAGAQGAAEQFF | TGCAGTGCTGGAGCGCAGGGGGCAGCCGAGCAGTTCTTC | TRBD1 | few | TRBJ2-1 | TRBV20-1
CASSLRGLGQFF | TGTGCCAGCAGCTTACGGGGGCTAGGGCAGTTCTTC | - | - | TRBJ2-1 | TRBV7-9
CASSYSLAGGSLDEQFF | TGTGCCAGCAGTTATTCCCTCGCGGGAGGGTCACTGGATGAGCAGTTCTTC | TRBD2 | - | TRBJ2-1 | TRBV6-2/TRBV6-3
CASSLGRIGGQETQYF | TGCGCCAGCAGTCTGGGACGGATCGGAGGCCAAGAGACCCAGTACTTC | - | few | TRBJ2-5 | TRBV23-1
CSVAQITGWRNEQYF | TGCAGCGTTGCCCAAATTACAGGGTGGAGGAACGAGCAGTACTTC | - | few | TRBJ2-7 | TRBV29-1